This entry concerns a single TCR beta chain. The data belong to a study of patients and donors after allogeneic stem cell transplantation. In TCRdb, the RT-PCR reads were re-called with MiXCR into one record per CDR3 protein. The sample shows 98,000 or so distinct CDR3 sequences, around 36% of them seen only once. The germline CDR1 and CDR2 sequences are SGHDT and YYEEEE. V trimming: 3 bases; J trimming: 4 bases; junction bases outside the gene matches: 8. CDR3 length: 15 residues. What was sequenced was blood, either unsorted or a sorted T cell fraction (not recorded which). V usage is TRBV5-6 and J usage is TRBJ2-3; TRBD2 matches 7 bases. The TCR comes from a human donor who was either an allogeneic HSCT recipient or a stem cell or donor lymphocyte infusion donor (not recorded which). It is not recorded whose cells these are; they may come from a transplant donor. The CDR3 here is CASSSLGGGPDTQYF. The DNA of the CDR3 is TGTGCCAGCAGCTCCCTAGGCGGGGGTCCAGATACGCAGTATTTT.